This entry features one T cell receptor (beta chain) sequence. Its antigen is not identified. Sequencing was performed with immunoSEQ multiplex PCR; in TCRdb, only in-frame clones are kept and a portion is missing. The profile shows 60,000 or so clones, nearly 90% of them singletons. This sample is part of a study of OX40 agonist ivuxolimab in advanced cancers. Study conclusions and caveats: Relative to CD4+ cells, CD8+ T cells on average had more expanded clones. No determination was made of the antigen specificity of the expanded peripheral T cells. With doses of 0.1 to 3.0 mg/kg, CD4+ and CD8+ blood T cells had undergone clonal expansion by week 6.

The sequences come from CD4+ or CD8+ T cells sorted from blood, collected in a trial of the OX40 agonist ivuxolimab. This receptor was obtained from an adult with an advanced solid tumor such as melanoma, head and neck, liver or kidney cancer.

Here the CDR3 reads CASSLPLAGDNTDTQYF. In nucleotides, the CDR3 is TGTGCCAGCAGTTTACCTCTAGCGGGAGATAACACAGATACGCAGTATTTT. This chain links TRBV28 with TRBJ2-3; 10 bases map to TRBD2. Trimming took 2 bases from V and 2 from J; bases not matched to a gene: 7. From germline, CDR1 is MDHEN and CDR2 SYDVKM. The CDR3 has 17 amino acids.